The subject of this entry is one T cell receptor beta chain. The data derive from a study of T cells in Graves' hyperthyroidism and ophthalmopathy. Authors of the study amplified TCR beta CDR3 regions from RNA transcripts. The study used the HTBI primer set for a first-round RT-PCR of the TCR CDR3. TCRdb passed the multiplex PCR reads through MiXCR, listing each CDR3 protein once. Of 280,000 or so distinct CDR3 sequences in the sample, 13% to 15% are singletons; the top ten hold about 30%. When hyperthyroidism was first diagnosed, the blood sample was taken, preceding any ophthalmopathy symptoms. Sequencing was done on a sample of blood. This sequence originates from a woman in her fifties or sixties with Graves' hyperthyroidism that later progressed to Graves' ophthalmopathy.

The chain's CDR3 is CASSLGTQINTIYF. As DNA, the CDR3 is TGTGCCAGCAGTCTAGGGACTCAAATAAACACCATATATTTT. This chain links TRBV28 with TRBJ1-3; D might be TRBD1 (5 bases). Between the trimmed V and J ends, which lost 5 bases and 6 bases, there was a span of 14 bases. Germline values: CDR1 MDHEN, CDR2 SYDVKM. CDR3 length equals 14 residues.